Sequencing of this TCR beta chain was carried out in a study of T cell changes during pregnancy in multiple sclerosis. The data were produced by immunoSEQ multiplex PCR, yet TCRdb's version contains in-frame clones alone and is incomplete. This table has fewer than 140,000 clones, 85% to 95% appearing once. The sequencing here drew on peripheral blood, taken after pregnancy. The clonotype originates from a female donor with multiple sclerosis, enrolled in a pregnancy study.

The CDR3 is CASSEAEKGGDEQFF. The DNA of the CDR3 is TGTGCCAGCAGTGAAGCGGAAAAAGGGGGGGATGAGCAGTTCTTC. This chain uses TRBV6-1 with TRBJ2-1, with a weak D call TRBD2 (7 bases). There are 15 residues in the CDR3. Trimming stripped 0 bases from V and 8 bases from J, with 14 bases between. Germline V gives CDR1 MNHNS, CDR2 SASEGT.